This T cell receptor beta chain originates from a study of blood T cell repertoires in COVID-19. The CDR3 is made up of 14 amino acids. The germline CDR1 and CDR2 sequences are LGHDT and YNNKEL (reference sequence). The junction had 1 base not matched to a gene; V was cut back by 4 bases and J by 6 bases. Sequencing was performed with immunoSEQ multiplex PCR; in TCRdb, only in-frame clones are kept and a portion is missing. The profile shows about 110,000 clones, about three quarters of them singletons. The rearrangement links TRBV3-1 (or the pseudogene TRBV3-2) to TRBJ2-2; the match to TRBD2 covers 11 bases. The sequence was obtained from a man aged 70 or older with acute or convalescent COVID-19. Sequencing used peripheral blood. The CDR3 DNA reads as TGTGCCAGCAGCCCACTAGCGGGGGCCGGGGAGCTGTTTTTT. It specifies CASSPLAGAGELFF.